The 3 T cell receptor beta chains given below trace back to one sample, sequenced in a study of CD4 and CD8 cells across lung adenocarcinoma regions. In TCRdb, the PCR reads were re-called with MiXCR into one record per CDR3 protein. The table lists 7,400 or so distinct CDR3 sequences, around 46% of them singletons. Specimen: CD4+ T cells from the margin of a lung tumor. All receptors come from a male donor with lung adenocarcinoma. The CD4 and CD8 labels of this study may be unreliable.

The CDR3 here is CASRPRDRDAGEQFF. In DNA form, the CDR3 reads TGTGCCAGCAGACCCCGGGACAGGGATGCTGGTGAGCAGTTCTTC. J is TRBJ2-1 and V is TRBV3-1; 9 bases line up with TRBD1. Losses at the gene ends were 6 bases for V and 9 bases for J; bases not matched to a gene: 12. Germline V gene lookup returns CDR1 LGHDT and CDR2 YNNKEL (reference sequence). The CDR3 length is 15 residues.

This clonotype was detected many times. The chain links TRBV27 to TRBJ1-1; TRBD1 matches 7 bases. In germline, CDR1 is MNHEY, CDR2 SMNVEV (reference sequence). CDR3 length equals 15 residues. V was clipped by 6 bases and J by 4 bases; unmatched bases: 11. The CDR3 DNA reads TGTGCCAGCAGACACAGACAGGGCGCGGGCACTGAAGCTTTCTTT. This translates into CASRHRQGAGTEAFF.

The genes are TRBV6-2 or TRBV6-3 and TRBJ2-1; D perhaps matches TRBD2 (6 bases). From germline, CDR1 is MNHEY and CDR2 SVGEGT. Trimming pared 4 bases from V and 3 bases from J, leaving 16 bases between. The length of the CDR3 is 16 residues. The CDR3 protein is CASSLADSGFYNEQFF. The CDR3 nucleotides read TGTGCCAGCAGTTTAGCGGATAGCGGATTCTACAATGAGCAGTTCTTC.